This entry lists 28 T cell receptor beta chains sequenced from one sample in a study of T cell changes during pregnancy in multiple sclerosis. Method: immunoSEQ multiplex PCR; TCRdb's copy keeps in-frame clones and lacks some. The sample has 30,000 to 40,000 clones, approximately 93% seen once. Specimen: CD8+ T cells from peripheral blood mononuclear cells, collected in the third trimester of pregnancy. These receptors were collected from a female donor with multiple sclerosis, enrolled in a pregnancy study.

The J gene is TRBJ1-1, the V gene TRBV19, with D perhaps TRBD1 (5 bases). V was pared by 6 bases and J by 4 bases, with 12 bases between. The CDR3 runs 13 residues. CDR1 is LNHDA, CDR2 SQIVND, per germline (reference sequence). The CDR3 sequence is CASSASGVTEAFF. The CDR3, as DNA: TGTGCCAGTAGCGCCTCGGGGGTCACTGAAGCTTTCTTT.

The chain has TRBV6-4 and TRBJ2-5; TRBD2 matches at 11 bases. Trimming removed 6 bases from V and 5 bases from J; junction bases left unmatched: 14. Germline V lookup: CDR1 MRHNA, CDR2 SNTAGT. The CDR3 has 17 residues. CDR3 bases: TGTGCCAGCAGACGACCCTCTCTAGCGGGGGGCGGGGAGACCCAGTACTTC. Amino acids: CASRRPSLAGGGETQYF.

The chain joins TRBV15 to TRBJ2-2; TRBD2 is a possible D gene (5 bases). CDR1 and CDR2 from the germline V gene are LNHNV and YYDKDF (reference sequence). This CDR3 is built from 18 residues. Trimming took off 1 base at V and 0 bases at J, with 15 bases between the two ends. The CDR3 DNA follows: TGTGCCACCAGCAGAGGACTAACGCCGTTCGCGAACACCGGGGAGCTGTTTTTT. It codes for CATSRGLTPFANTGELFF.

This CDR3 is CASSQVPDRGDTEAFF. CDR3 nucleotide sequence: TGCGCCAGCAGCCAAGTTCCGGACAGGGGGGACACTGAAGCTTTCTTT. The genes are TRBV4-1 and TRBJ1-1; 10 bases fit TRBD1. Germline trimming cut 1 base from V and 3 bases from J; bases unmatched to any gene: 5. Germline assignment: CDR1 MGHRA and CDR2 YSYEKL. The CDR3 has 16 residues.

The chain recombines TRBV7-8 with TRBJ2-2, with D maybe TRBD1 (6 bases). Trimming stripped 2 bases from V and 6 bases from J, with 7 bases between. Germline-derived CDR1 and CDR2 are SGHVS and FQNEAQ. CDR3 length: 13 amino acids. The CDR3 nucleotides read TGTGCCAGCAGCTTATCAGGGGCCGGGGAGCTGTTTTTT. Its translation is CASSLSGAGELFF.

CDR3 residues: CASSLSAGQTYNEKLFF. The CDR3 DNA follows: TGTGCCAGCAGCTTATCAGCAGGACAGACCTATAATGAAAAACTGTTTTTT. The V call is TRBV7-8, the J call TRBJ1-4; possible D gene TRBD1, 6 bases. Germline V gene data show CDR1 as SGHVS and CDR2 as FQNEAQ. With 2 bases removed from V and 4 bases from J, the gap between germline ends came to 17 bases. CDR3 length: 17 amino acids.

This chain uses TRBV13 with TRBJ1-5; 9 bases map to TRBD1. V trimming: 3 bases; J trimming: 4 bases; junction bases outside the gene matches: 4. The CDR3 consists of 15 residues. Germline assignment: CDR1 PRHDT and CDR2 FYEKMQ (reference sequence). The CDR3 DNA reads as TGTGCCAGCAGCTTGGGACAGGGCGGGAATCAGCCCCAGCATTTT. Protein sequence: CASSLGQGGNQPQHF. Drawing the rest from reference TRBV13 and TRBJ1-5, the complete variable domain is AAGVIQSPRHLIKEKRETATLKCYPIPRHDTVYWYQQGPGQDPQFLISFYEKMQSDKGSIPDRFSAQQFSDYHSELNMSSLELGDSALYFCASSLGQGGNQPQHFGDGTRLSIL.

This chain connects TRBV6-5 to TRBJ2-3; 9 positions match TRBD2. Germline loops: CDR1 MNHEY, CDR2 SVGAGI. The CDR3 runs 15 residues. V was clipped by 7 bases and J by 2 bases; unmatched bases: 7. The CDR3 protein is CASTDPSGVTDTQYF. DNA of the CDR3: TGTGCCAGCACCGACCCTAGCGGGGTCACAGATACGCAGTATTTT.

The chain uses TRBV6-5 and TRBJ1-1; possible D gene TRBD1, 5 bases. V lost 8 bases to trimming and J lost 4 bases, with 8 bases between them. Germline V CDR1 and CDR2: MNHEY, SVGAGI. There are 11 residues in the CDR3. In nucleotides, the CDR3 is TGTGCCAGCCAGGGTAGCACTGAAGCTTTCTTT. The encoded protein is CASQGSTEAFF.

The gene calls are TRBV27 and TRBJ2-7; TRBD1 aligns across 12 bases. This CDR3 contains 15 residues. Trimming took 5 bases from V and 4 from J; bases not matched to a gene: 6. Germline CDR1 and CDR2: MNHEY and SMNVEV (reference sequence). The CDR3 here is CASSPPGQGAYEQYF. The CDR3 nucleotides read TGTGCCAGCAGTCCTCCGGGACAGGGGGCGTACGAGCAGTACTTC.

This chain links TRBV13 with TRBJ2-7, with D perhaps TRBD2 (6 bases). Trimming took off 0 bases at V and 1 base at J, with 13 bases between the two ends. This CDR3 comprises 16 residues. CDR1 and CDR2 from the germline V gene are PRHDT and FYEKMQ (reference sequence). The chain's CDR3 is CASSLGRGVFSYEQYF. CDR3 nucleotide sequence: TGTGCCAGCAGCTTAGGCCGCGGGGTCTTTTCCTACGAGCAGTACTTC.

The rearrangement uses TRBV19 and TRBJ2-2, with TRBD1 matching 9 bases. Germline assignment: CDR1 LNHDA and CDR2 SQIVND (reference sequence). V dropped 6 bases and J dropped 4; count of bases not matched to a gene: 3. The CDR3 is 14 amino acids. The CDR3 nucleotides read TGTGCCAGTAGGCCGGGACAGGGCACCGGGGAGCTGTTTTTT. This gives the protein CASRPGQGTGELFF.

The chain joins TRBV4-1 to TRBJ1-2; no definite D call. The germline V gene has CDR1 MGHRA and CDR2 YSYEKL. Trimming cost V 1 base and J 4 bases, with 10 bases left between them. The CDR3 is 14 amino acids. The CDR3 loop reads CASSQVNSFYGYTF. CDR3 nucleotide sequence: TGCGCCAGCAGCCAAGTTAACAGCTTCTATGGCTACACCTTC.

This clone came up once. The chain is built from TRBV28 and TRBJ2-2; D is possibly TRBD1 (5 bases). The CDR3 is made up of 15 amino acids. Trimming removed 6 bases from V and 6 bases from J, with 17 bases in between. Germline assignment: CDR1 MDHEN and CDR2 SYDVKM. For the CDR3, the DNA is TGTGCCAGCAGATCTGACAGTCTTGAGGCCGGGGAGCTGTTTTTT. As protein: CASRSDSLEAGELFF.

This clone showed up just a few times. This chain uses TRBV7-6 with TRBJ1-3; D is unresolved. V lost 5 bases, J lost 0 bases, and 17 bases lay in between. The CDR3 has 17 amino acids. Germline V lookup: CDR1 SGHVS, CDR2 FNYEAQ. The CDR3 region has the DNA TGTGCCAGCAGCCCTGGTGAGGGTTGGAGCTCTGGAAACACCATATATTTT. Translated: CASSPGEGWSSGNTIYF.

This clone was observed a few times. The CDR3 protein is CASSGFGVRGTLHF. CDR3 sequence (DNA): TGTGCCAGCAGTGGTTTTGGGGTGCGGGGGACCCTCCACTTT. The gene calls are TRBV25-1 and TRBJ1-6, with D tentatively TRBD1 (5 bases). Per germline, CDR1 MGHDK and CDR2 SYGVNS. The CDR3 extends over 14 amino acids. V was trimmed by 4 bases and J by 14 bases, leaving 18 bases between them.

The chain links TRBV19 to TRBJ1-4; 8 nucleotides line up with TRBD1. This CDR3 has 13 residues. The V gene end was trimmed by 8 bases and the J gene end by 4 bases; junction bases not matched to a gene: 3. CDR1 LNHDA and CDR2 SQIVND come from the germline V gene (reference sequence). The CDR3 is CASRGQGNEKLFF. The CDR3 region has the DNA TGTGCCAGTCGAGGACAGGGTAATGAAAAACTGTTTTTT.

This chain joins TRBV4-1 and TRBJ1-1, with 9 nucleotides matching TRBD1. CDR1 is MGHRA, CDR2 YSYEKL, per germline. Trimming took 2 bases from V and 5 from J; bases not matched to a gene: 6. The CDR3 consists of 15 residues. The CDR3 reads CASSQFRDRVTEAFF. CDR3 nucleotides: TGCGCCAGCAGCCAATTCCGGGACAGGGTTACTGAAGCTTTCTTT.

The chain links TRBV4-1 to TRBJ2-3, with a possible D match to TRBD2 (5 bases). Trimming shortened V by 4 bases and J by 0 bases, and 8 bases separated the two germline ends. The CDR3 runs to 14 residues. Per the germline V gene, CDR1 is MGHRA and CDR2 is YSYEKL. The CDR3 spells CASSPTTSTDTQYF. The DNA for the CDR3 is TGCGCCAGCAGCCCGACTACTAGCACAGATACGCAGTATTTT.

This chain links TRBV5-6 with TRBJ1-1; TRBD1 agrees at 8 bases. V lost 3 bases to trimming and J lost 4 bases; unmatched junction nucleotides: 2. There are 13 residues in the CDR3. CDR1 is SGHDT and CDR2 is YYEEEE in the germline V gene. CDR3 sequence: CASSWTGSTEAFF. DNA of the CDR3: TGTGCCAGCAGCTGGACAGGGTCCACTGAAGCTTTCTTT.

The J gene is TRBJ2-1, the V gene TRBV27; 7 bases fit TRBD2. Germline CDR1 MNHEY, CDR2 SMNVEV (reference sequence). The J segment lost 3 bases and the V segment lost 2 bases, leaving 4 bases of the junction unmatched. This CDR3 has 15 residues. In nucleotides, the CDR3 is TGTGCCAGCAGTTTAGGTCGGGGGGTCTACAATGAGCAGTTCTTC. This codes for CASSLGRGVYNEQFF.

The chain couples TRBV6-5 to TRBJ2-7; no firm D call. The CDR3 sequence is 12 residues long. Germline-derived CDR1 and CDR2 are MNHEY and SVGAGI. V was trimmed by 5 bases and J by 5 bases, leaving 10 bases between them. The CDR3, as DNA: TGTGCCAGCAGTCCGCCTGGCAACGAGCAGTACTTC. Translation gives CASSPPGNEQYF.

The chain uses TRBV4-2 and TRBJ2-3; D is possibly TRBD2 (5 bases). Between the trimmed V and J ends, which lost 2 bases and 6 bases, there was a span of 15 bases. CDR1 is LGHNA, CDR2 YNFKEQ, per germline. The CDR3 runs 15 residues. DNA for the CDR3: TGTGCCAGCAGCCAATCGACTACGCCGGGGGATACGCAGTATTTT. It is translated as CASSQSTTPGDTQYF.

The CDR3 protein is CASSLGLDYEQYF. The CDR3 DNA sequence: TGTGCCAGCAGCTTAGGACTAGACTACGAGCAGTACTTC. This chain connects TRBV11-2 to TRBJ2-7; maybe TRBD2 (6 bases). The germline CDR1 and CDR2 sequences are SGHAT and FQNNGV. The length of the CDR3 is 13 residues. V lost 1 base and J lost 3, with 7 bases in between.

The CDR3 region has the DNA TGTGCCAGCAGTTCCGAGGGTTCCAACGAGCAGTACTTC. This codes for CASSSEGSNEQYF. This sequence joins TRBV7-6 and TRBJ2-7, with D perhaps TRBD2 (5 bases). Trimming removed 6 bases at V and 5 bases at J, with 14 bases between. The CDR3 has 13 amino acids. CDR1 SGHVS and CDR2 FNYEAQ come from the germline V gene.

In its sample, this clone was seen once. The V gene is TRBV19, the J gene TRBJ1-1, with D tentatively TRBD1 (5 bases). Germline V gene data show CDR1 as LNHDA and CDR2 as SQIVND (reference sequence). The CDR3 sequence is 14 residues long. V was clipped by 5 bases and J by 1 base, with 11 bases between them. CDR3 sequence reads: CASSPGLGNTEAFF. CDR3 DNA: TGTGCCAGTAGTCCGGGACTGGGGAACACTGAAGCTTTCTTT.

The chain has TRBV15 and TRBJ1-5, with D possibly matching TRBD1 (6 bases). Looked up from germline, CDR1 is LNHNV and CDR2 is YYDKDF (reference sequence). The CDR3 is 15 amino acids. V lost 5 bases to trimming and J lost 7 bases, with 18 bases between them. The CDR3 is CATSSSGGLSQPQHF. CDR3 DNA: TGTGCCACCAGCTCGTCTGGGGGCCTTTCACAGCCCCAGCATTTT.

The V gene is TRBV13, the J gene TRBJ2-2, with TRBD1 as a possible D gene (7 bases). V was clipped by 5 bases and J by 4 bases, with 17 bases between them. The germline gives CDR1 PRHDT, CDR2 FYEKMQ (reference sequence). The CDR3 extends over 16 amino acids. The CDR3, as DNA: TGTGCCAGCAGCCCGAATAGACAGGGAGGCACCGGGGAGCTGTTTTTT. It yields the protein CASSPNRQGGTGELFF. Together with reference TRBV13 and TRBJ2-2, the CDR3 gives the full variable domain: AAGVIQSPRHLIKEKRETATLKCYPIPRHDTVYWYQQGPGQDPQFLISFYEKMQSDKGSIPDRFSAQQFSDYHSELNMSSLELGDSALYFCASSPNRQGGTGELFFGEGSRLTVL.